Listed here are 25 T cell receptor beta chains from one sample, sequenced in a study of blood T cell repertoires in COVID-19. Using immunoSEQ multiplex PCR, the repertoire was profiled, and TCRdb retains in-frame clones only, with some absent. The sample contains tens of thousands of clones, roughly 87% of which appear only once. Sequencing was done on a sample of peripheral blood. Every receptor here comes from a woman in her 50s with active or convalescent COVID-19.

The rearrangement uses TRBV18 and TRBJ2-5; D remains ambiguous. Germline V gives CDR1 KGHSH, CDR2 LQKENI. V was clipped by 0 bases and J by 1 base, with 3 bases between them. CDR3 size: 13 residues. The CDR3 is CASSPPGQETQYF. In DNA form, the CDR3 reads TGTGCCAGCTCACCACCCGGCCAAGAGACCCAGTACTTC.

V gene TRBV6-5 combines with J gene TRBJ2-7; TRBD1 aligns across 10 bases. The V segment lost 7 bases and the J segment 2 bases; nucleotides outside the gene matches: 8. CDR1 is MNHEY and CDR2 is SVGAGI in the germline V gene. The CDR3 spans 15 residues. This CDR3 reads CASIDWGQGPYEQYF. The CDR3 DNA reads TGTGCCAGCATCGACTGGGGACAGGGGCCCTACGAGCAGTACTTC.

This chain joins TRBV19 and TRBJ2-3; 7 bases match TRBD2. The germline gives CDR1 LNHDA, CDR2 SQIVND (reference sequence). The CDR3 consists of 13 residues. The junction had 7 bases not matched to a gene; V was cut back by 5 bases and J by 8 bases. CDR3 coding DNA: TGTGCCAGTAGTGCTGGGACTACCGGTACGCAGTATTTT. It is translated as CASSAGTTGTQYF.

The chain employs TRBV9 and TRBJ2-6, with 7 bases fitting TRBD1. The V and J ends lost 3 bases and 2 bases, in that order; junction bases with no gene match: 5. CDR1 and CDR2 from the germline V gene are SGDLS and YYNGEE. CDR3 length: 16 amino acids. CDR3: CASSATTGTGANVLTF. The CDR3 coding sequence is TGTGCCAGCAGCGCTACGACAGGGACTGGGGCCAACGTCCTGACTTTC.

The V gene is TRBV10-3, the J gene TRBJ2-7; tentative D call: TRBD2 (6 bases). The germline V and J ends were trimmed by 2 bases and 0 bases, with 11 bases remaining between them. CDR3 size: 15 residues. CDR1 is ENHRY and CDR2 is SYGVKD in the germline V gene. The CDR3 region has the DNA TGTGCCATCAGTGAGGCGGGACTTAGCTCCTACGAGCAGTACTTC. It specifies CAISEAGLSSYEQYF.

V gene TRBV7-2 combines with J gene TRBJ2-5; the match to TRBD1 covers 7 bases. The J segment lost 0 bases and the V segment lost 2 bases, leaving 3 bases of the junction unmatched. The CDR3 is 15 amino acids. Germline lookup yields CDR1 SGHTA and CDR2 FQGNSA. CDR3 protein: CASSLRQGHQETQYF. The CDR3, as DNA: TGTGCCAGCAGCTTACGACAGGGTCACCAAGAGACCCAGTACTTC.

This chain joins TRBV19 and TRBJ2-7; 9 bases are a match to TRBD1. In germline, CDR1 is LNHDA, CDR2 SQIVND (reference sequence). CDR3 length: 14 amino acids. Trimming removed 3 bases from V and 5 bases from J; junction bases left unmatched: 5. CDR3 residues: CASSIGTGSHEQYF. The CDR3 DNA is TGTGCCAGTAGTATCGGGACAGGGTCCCACGAGCAGTACTTC.

The chain recombines TRBV6-5 with TRBJ1-5; 9 nucleotides agree with TRBD1. CDR3 length: 15 amino acids. From germline, CDR1 is MNHEY and CDR2 SVGAGI. Trimming removed 7 bases from V and 6 bases from J; junction bases left unmatched: 10. The CDR3 protein is CASTPTGGGVQPQHF. As DNA, the CDR3 is TGTGCCAGCACCCCGACAGGGGGAGGGGTTCAGCCCCAGCATTTT.

The V and J genes are TRBV2 and TRBJ1-5; the D is unclear. Trimming stripped 5 bases from V and 1 base from J, with 15 bases between. Germline V gives CDR1 SNHLY, CDR2 FYNNEI. The CDR3 has 16 residues. CDR3 nucleotides: TGTGCCAGCAGTTCTTTCTCCCGGTCCAGCAATCAGCCCCAGCATTTT. Translation: CASSSFSRSSNQPQHF.

The chain joins TRBV12-3 or TRBV12-4 to TRBJ1-4; D is ambiguous. The germline V and J ends were trimmed by 5 bases and 5 bases, with 6 bases remaining between them. This CDR3 has 12 residues. CDR3 in DNA: TGTGCCAGCAGTCTACTAAATGAAAAACTGTTTTTT. Protein product: CASSLLNEKLFF.

The gene calls are TRBV7-2 and TRBJ1-1; 9 bases align to TRBD1. V dropped 6 bases and J dropped 6; count of bases not matched to a gene: 11. The CDR3 consists of 15 residues. Germline CDR1 reads SGHTA; CDR2 reads FQGNSA. This chain's CDR3 is CASSRIPGQGSEAFF. DNA for the CDR3: TGTGCCAGCAGTCGGATCCCGGGACAGGGTTCTGAAGCTTTCTTT.

In its sample, this clone was seen once. This rearrangement joins TRBV5-1 to TRBJ2-1, with 9 bases lining up with TRBD2. The ends lost 0 bases at V and 4 bases at J; junction bases unmatched: 14. CDR1 and CDR2 from the germline V gene are SGHRS and YFSETQ. The CDR3 consists of 19 residues. CDR3 in DNA: TGCGCCAGCAGCTTGGAAACCCCCCGTCCTAGCGGGGCTTACAATGAGCAGTTCTTC. It translates to CASSLETPRPSGAYNEQFF. The variable domain in full, completed from reference TRBV5-1 and TRBJ2-1, reads KAGVTQTPRYLIKTRGQQVTLSCSPISGHRSVSWYQQTPGQGLQFLFEYFSETQRNKGNFPGRFSGRQFSNSRSEMNVSTLELGDSALYLCASSLETPRPSGAYNEQFFGPGTRLTVL.

Written as DNA, the CDR3 is TGTGCCTGGAGGGGAGGACCCCTCGTAAATGGCTACACCTTC. This gives the protein CAWRGGPLVNGYTF. This sequence joins TRBV30 and TRBJ1-2; D ambiguous. Germline CDR1 GTSNPN, CDR2 SVGIG (reference sequence). V shed 3 bases and J shed 6 bases, with 17 bases lying between them. CDR3 length: 14 amino acids.

The table lists this clone with a few counts. This chain connects TRBV19 to TRBJ1-2; D might be TRBD1 (6 bases). Germline V gene lookup returns CDR1 LNHDA and CDR2 SQIVND (reference sequence). V gave up 6 bases and J gave up 2 bases, with 10 bases separating them. The CDR3 runs 13 residues. This CDR3 is CASRNRENYGYTF. CDR3 DNA: TGTGCCAGTAGGAACAGGGAGAACTATGGCTACACCTTC.

This chain uses TRBV24-1 with TRBJ2-2; D gene unclear. The CDR3 is 13 amino acids. V was shortened by 5 bases and J by 4 bases, with 7 bases between the two germline ends. Germline lookup yields CDR1 KGHDR and CDR2 SFDVKD. CDR3 sequence: CATSGSGTGELFF. CDR3 DNA: TGTGCCACCAGTGGGTCCGGCACCGGGGAGCTGTTTTTT.

The CDR3 region is CASSQENGYGYTF. The CDR3 coding sequence is TGCGCCAGCAGCCAAGAAAACGGCTATGGCTACACCTTC. The chain combines TRBV4-3 with TRBJ1-2, with D hard to call. CDR1 LGHNA and CDR2 YSLEER come from the germline V gene. Deletions cut 0 bases from V and 4 bases from J, with 6 bases between. The CDR3 totals 13 residues.

The V and J genes are TRBV7-8 and TRBJ1-2, with 8 positions matching TRBD1. The CDR3 sequence is 15 residues long. V shed 5 bases, J shed 2 bases, and the junction held 7 bases outside the gene matches. Germline V gene sequence: CDR1 SGHVS, CDR2 FQNEAQ. CDR3 in DNA: TGTGCCAGCAGCCCGAGGACAGGGTCAAACTATGGCTACACCTTC. Amino acids: CASSPRTGSNYGYTF.

The CDR3 DNA reads as TGTGCCTGGGGGGGGCCAGATACGCAGTATTTT. It is translated as CAWGGPDTQYF. This chain links TRBV30 with TRBJ2-3, with D perhaps matching TRBD1 or TRBD2 (6 bases each). The CDR3 extends over 11 amino acids. The germline V gene encodes CDR1 GTSNPN and CDR2 SVGIG (reference sequence). The V end was cut by 5 bases, the J end by 4 bases, with 7 bases between. The full variable domain, completed using reference TRBV30 and TRBJ2-3, is SQTIHQWPATLVQPVGSPLSLECTVEGTSNPNLYWYRQAAGRGLQLLFYSVGIGQISSEVPQNLSASRPQDRQFILSSKKLLLSDSGFYLCAWGGPDTQYFGPGTRLTVL.

This chain joins TRBV19 and TRBJ1-6; D remains ambiguous. The CDR3 covers 14 residues. Germline V gene lookup returns CDR1 LNHDA and CDR2 SQIVND (reference sequence). V shed 3 bases and J shed 5 bases, with 8 bases lying between them. The CDR3 is CASSIKRDNSPLHF. The CDR3 region has the DNA TGTGCCAGTAGTATCAAACGGGATAATTCACCCCTCCACTTT.

V and J are TRBV2 and TRBJ1-2; 10 bases are shared with TRBD1. The CDR3 is 15 residues long. CDR1 and CDR2 from the germline V gene are SNHLY and FYNNEI. V trimming: 7 bases; J trimming: 8 bases; junction bases outside the gene matches: 13. Here the CDR3 DNA reads TGTGCCAGCATCCGGGACAGGGGTCGGACTGAGGGCTACACCTTC. The encoded protein is CASIRDRGRTEGYTF. The variable domain in full, with the rest retrieved from reference TRBV2 and TRBJ1-2, is EPEVTQTPSHQVTQMGQEVILRCVPISNHLYFYWYRQILGQKVEFLVSFYNNEISEKSEIFDDQFSVERPDGSNFTLKIRSTKLEDSAMYFCASIRDRGRTEGYTFGSGTRLTVV.

This clone was counted a few times. The J gene is TRBJ1-2, the V gene TRBV5-5; no definite D call. CDR1 and CDR2 from the germline V gene are SGHKS and YYEKEE (reference sequence). V lost 0 bases and J 2 bases, leaving 14 bases between the germline ends. CDR3 length: 16 amino acids. The CDR3 loop reads CASSLEFGAGNYGYTF. As DNA, the CDR3 is TGTGCCAGCAGCTTGGAGTTCGGAGCGGGGAACTATGGCTACACCTTC.

The gene calls are TRBV20-1 and TRBJ2-7; unclear D gene. The CDR3 extends over 11 amino acids. V gave up 0 bases and J gave up 7 bases, with 7 bases separating them. Germline V gene lookup returns CDR1 DFQATT and CDR2 SNEGSKA (reference sequence). The CDR3, as DNA: TGCAGTGCTAGAGACTACCCGGAGCAGTACTTC. Translated: CSARDYPEQYF.

The gene calls are TRBV7-2 and TRBJ2-3, with D possibly TRBD1 on 5 matching bases. The CDR3 length is 14 residues. CDR1 is SGHTA, CDR2 FQGNSA, per germline. The V gene lost 5 bases and the J gene lost 2 bases, with 11 bases spanning the gap. The CDR3, as DNA: TGTGCCAGCAGCCCCCGACAGCTCACAGATACGCAGTATTTT. Protein product: CASSPRQLTDTQYF.

The CDR3 nucleotides read TGTGCCAGTAGTGGGAGCACTGAAGCTTTCTTT. Amino acid sequence: CASSGSTEAFF. This sequence joins TRBV19 and TRBJ1-1; no reliable D call. Germline loops: CDR1 LNHDA, CDR2 SQIVND (reference sequence). Trimming left V 5 bases short and J 4 bases short, with 5 bases between. The CDR3 runs to 11 residues.

The chain recombines TRBV3-1 (or the pseudogene TRBV3-2) with TRBJ2-3; a weak D match, TRBD2 (6 bases). The CDR3 runs 14 residues. CDR1 and CDR2 (germline): LGHDT, YNNKEL (reference sequence). V was trimmed by 2 bases and J by 1 base, leaving 7 bases between them. CDR3 DNA sequence: TGTGCCAGCAGCCAAAGACTAGGCACAGATACGCAGTATTTT. This gives the protein CASSQRLGTDTQYF.